Below, one T cell receptor beta chain is given with its context. Study processing details: Reference gene primer amplification gave estimated nucleated cell counts. Clones were sequenced by immunoSEQ multiplex PCR, and TCRdb holds only the in-frame ones, with some missing. V and J calls and clone size are copied from that table; D and trimming were computed from the DNA. The table has around 300,000 clones, approximately 91% seen once. This sample stems from a study of blood T cell repertoires in COVID-19. Study-level background: PBMCs, B-cell-depleted T cells, or T cells were the source of the cDNA or gDNA that made up the material.

The ends were cut back, 2 bases at V and 4 bases at J, with 13 bases in the middle. The CDR3 totals 16 residues. Germline CDR1 and CDR2: SGHKS and YYEKEE (reference sequence). The sequence came from a woman in her forties who had recovered from COVID-19. The V and J genes are TRBV5-5 and TRBJ2-6; perhaps TRBD2 as D (5 bases). What was sequenced was peripheral blood. CDR3 sequence: CASSFEEEMGANVLTF. The CDR3 DNA reads as TGTGCCAGCAGCTTCGAGGAGGAGATGGGGGCCAACGTCCTGACTTTC.